These 31 T cell receptor beta chains were sequenced from one sample in a study of Graves' ophthalmopathy and Graves' hyperthyroidism. RNA transcripts provided the template for amplifying TCR beta CDR3 regions. First-round RT-PCR used HTBI primers; second-round multiplex PCR followed. MiXCR, run by TCRdb on the multiplex PCR reads, gives a single entry per CDR3 protein. The sample lists approximately 540,000 distinct CDR3 sequences, about 40% seen once, with about 4% in the top ten. The sequencing sample was made of peripheral blood or thyroid tissue (not recorded which). Receptors were obtained from an adult man with Graves' hyperthyroidism.

The rearrangement uses TRBV5-5 and TRBJ1-5, with D tentatively TRBD1 (5 bases). The CDR3 covers 16 residues. Germline V gene data show CDR1 as SGHKS and CDR2 as YYEKEE (reference sequence). Deletions cut 0 bases from V and 4 bases from J, with 14 bases between. CDR3 loop: CASSLAGGNRNQPQHF. CDR3 in DNA: TGTGCCAGCAGCTTGGCGGGGGGAAACAGAAATCAGCCCCAGCATTTT.

The sample holds many counts of this clonotype. V and J are TRBV7-2 and TRBJ1-1; D is perhaps TRBD1 (5 bases). V was clipped by 1 base and J by 5 bases, with 8 bases between them. Germline-derived CDR1 and CDR2 are SGHTA and FQGNSA. There are 13 residues in the CDR3. The CDR3 DNA reads as TGTGCCAGCAGCTTAGGCAGGGAGACTGAAGCTTTCTTT. Protein sequence: CASSLGRETEAFF.

This clonotype was counted ten times or more. This chain connects TRBV5-1 to TRBJ1-1, with D hard to call. The CDR3 has 12 residues. The V end lost 4 bases, the J end lost 8 bases, and 12 bases lay between the germline ends. Germline-derived CDR1 and CDR2 are SGHRS and YFSETQ. In DNA form, the CDR3 reads TGCGCCAGCAGCGTAGAAGGAGTGGAAGCTTTCTTT. Translating it yields CASSVEGVEAFF.

There are many counts of this clonotype. The CDR3, as DNA: TGTGCCAGCAGCCACGGACTAGCTCGGGAGACCCAGTACTTC. Protein sequence: CASSHGLARETQYF. This rearrangement joins TRBV5-6 to TRBJ2-5; 8 bases match TRBD2. After removal of 4 bases from V and 5 bases from J, the junction contained 7 bases not matched to a gene. The germline V gene has CDR1 SGHDT and CDR2 YYEEEE. The CDR3 totals 14 residues.

The J gene is TRBJ2-7, the V gene TRBV5-4, with a tentative D call TRBD1 (6 bases). CDR3 length equals 13 residues. CDR1 is SGHNT, CDR2 YYREEE, per germline (reference sequence). The germline V and J ends were trimmed by 6 bases and 4 bases, with 14 bases remaining between them. CDR3 amino acids: CASTTGTQYEQYF. For the CDR3, the DNA is TGTGCCAGCACCACAGGGACACAATACGAGCAGTACTTC.

This clonotype was observed once. A much bigger clone sits one base away, suggesting this may be a read error. This chain joins TRBV2 and TRBJ2-5; the match to TRBD2 covers 13 bases. The CDR3 is 15 residues long. Germline CDR1 and CDR2: SNHLY and FYNNEI. V dropped 7 bases and J dropped 1; count of bases not matched to a gene: 3. Here the CDR3 reads CASKTSGGTQETQYF. The CDR3 nucleotides are TGTGCCAGCAAGACTAGCGGGGGGACCCAAGAGACCCAGTACTTC.

About this clonotype itself: This may be a read error: a much more frequent sequence differs by one nucleotide. This rearrangement joins TRBV19 to TRBJ1-1, with D possibly matching TRBD1 (5 bases). The germline CDR1 and CDR2 sequences are LNHDA and SQIVND (reference sequence). V was clipped by 1 base and J by 7 bases, with 7 bases between them. The CDR3 runs to 12 residues. CDR3 sequence: CASSIAGDEAFF. The CDR3 DNA reads TGTGCCAGTAGTATAGCGGGGGATGAAGCTTTCTTT.

At least ten counts were recorded for this clonotype. In DNA, the CDR3 is TGCGCCAGCAGGTTTTACAGCGATCAGAGCTATGGCTACACCTTC. Its translation: CASRFYSDQSYGYTF. V usage is TRBV5-1 and J usage is TRBJ1-2; D remains ambiguous. Germline V gene sequence: CDR1 SGHRS, CDR2 YFSETQ. The CDR3 is made up of 15 amino acids. The V end lost 5 bases, the J end lost 4 bases, and 18 bases lay between the germline ends.

V and J are TRBV5-1 and TRBJ2-6; D possibly corresponds to TRBD1 (5 bases). CDR1 is SGHRS, CDR2 YFSETQ, per germline. This CDR3 region has 17 residues. The ends were cut back, 0 bases at V and 0 bases at J, with 10 bases in the middle. CDR3 protein: CASSLEGIDSGANVLTF. As DNA, the CDR3 is TGCGCCAGCAGCTTGGAGGGGATAGACTCTGGGGCCAACGTCCTGACTTTC.

This sequence joins TRBV29-1 and TRBJ1-3, with 11 bases identical to TRBD1. The V gene end was trimmed by 4 bases and the J gene end by 7 bases; junction bases not matched to a gene: 3. The CDR3 runs 13 residues. Germline V gene lookup returns CDR1 SQVTM and CDR2 ANQGSEA. The CDR3 loop reads CSVAGTGGNTIYF. In DNA, the CDR3 is TGCAGCGTTGCCGGGACAGGGGGGAACACCATATATTTT.

This clonotype has just one count. The genes are TRBV7-9 and TRBJ1-2; D is uncertain. Germline assignment: CDR1 SEHNR and CDR2 FQNEAQ (reference sequence). This CDR3 has 16 residues. The germline V and J ends were trimmed by 5 bases and 4 bases, with 20 bases remaining between them. The CDR3 DNA reads as TGTGCCAGCAGCGCCGAAACCTCTGGGGAGGGCTATGGCTACACCTTC. It encodes CASSAETSGEGYGYTF.

This clonotype was seen ten or more times. V usage is TRBV24-1 and J usage is TRBJ2-7, with D unresolved. The CDR3 runs 12 residues. The V gene lost 2 bases and the J gene lost 4 bases, with 5 bases spanning the gap. Looked up from germline, CDR1 is KGHDR and CDR2 is SFDVKD. Written as DNA, the CDR3 is TGTGCCACCAGTGATTCCCATTACGAGCAGTACTTC. It encodes CATSDSHYEQYF.

CDR3 amino acids: CASSQDFSNTGELFF. CDR3 nucleotide sequence: TGTGCCAGCAGCCAAGACTTTTCGAACACCGGGGAGCTGTTTTTT. The chain combines TRBV7-2 with TRBJ2-2; D gene uncertain. Between the trimmed V and J ends, which lost 5 bases and 0 bases, there was a span of 10 bases. The V gene's germline CDR1 is SGHTA and CDR2 FQGNSA. The CDR3 consists of 15 residues.

V usage is TRBV5-6 and J usage is TRBJ1-4; 7 nucleotides agree with TRBD1. Germline CDR1 is SGHDT and CDR2 is YYEEEE. The CDR3 runs 15 residues. Trimming took 5 bases from V and 8 from J; bases not matched to a gene: 12. CDR3 in DNA: TGTGCCAGCAGATCCGGACAGGCATCGCAGGAAAAACTGTTTTTT. Amino acid sequence: CASRSGQASQEKLFF.

Many counts were recorded for this clonotype. The rearrangement links TRBV24-1 to TRBJ2-2, with 8 bases lining up with TRBD1. Germline V gives CDR1 KGHDR, CDR2 SFDVKD. This CDR3 has 15 amino acids. The V and J ends lost 5 bases and 4 bases, in that order; junction bases with no gene match: 5. CDR3 nucleotides: TGTGCCACCAGTGCAGGGGGCGCTGGCACCGGGGAGCTGTTTTTT. This translates into CATSAGGAGTGELFF.

The CDR3: CSVGEGGSGYTF. The DNA of the CDR3 is TGCAGCGTGGGGGAGGGCGGCTCTGGCTACACCTTC. This chain uses TRBV29-1 with TRBJ1-2, with D maybe TRBD1 (5 bases). The V end was cut by 6 bases, the J end by 7 bases, with 15 bases between. The CDR3 spans 12 residues. The germline CDR1 and CDR2 sequences are SQVTM and ANQGSEA.

J is TRBJ2-5 and V is TRBV12-3 or TRBV12-4; either TRBD1 or TRBD2 may supply D (6 bases each). V dropped 5 bases and J dropped 9 bases, with 19 bases sitting between them. This CDR3 has 14 residues. As DNA, the CDR3 is TGTGCCAGCAGTCTCAGGGGAGGCAATCAGCCCCAGTACTTC. Translating it yields CASSLRGGNQPQYF.

V is TRBV19 and J is TRBJ2-7; 7 bases are a match to TRBD2. V was pared by 9 bases and J by 5 bases, with 16 bases of the junction left unmatched. The CDR3 is 15 amino acids. Looked up from germline, CDR1 is LNHDA and CDR2 is SQIVND (reference sequence). CDR3 sequence: CASSPSGSGADEQYF. DNA for the CDR3: TGTGCCAGCTCACCAAGCGGAAGCGGGGCGGACGAGCAGTACTTC.

This chain connects TRBV29-1 to TRBJ2-7, with D perhaps given as TRBD1 or TRBD2 (5 bases each). V shed 7 bases and J shed 2 bases, with 12 bases lying between them. The germline gives CDR1 SQVTM, CDR2 ANQGSEA. The CDR3 is made up of 12 amino acids. The CDR3 loop is CSGRGEAYEQYF. The CDR3 DNA is TGCAGCGGGCGAGGGGAAGCCTACGAGCAGTACTTC.

This clonotype was seen many times. This chain joins TRBV19 and TRBJ2-7; TRBD1 matches at 7 bases. The CDR3 runs to 14 residues. V was clipped by 6 bases and J by 0 bases; unmatched bases: 5. Germline lookup yields CDR1 LNHDA and CDR2 SQIVND (reference sequence). The CDR3 DNA sequence: TGTGCCAGTAGGATGACAGGGAACTCCTACGAGCAGTACTTC. This encodes CASRMTGNSYEQYF.

The J gene is TRBJ1-5, the V gene TRBV2; D remains unclear. The CDR3 length is 14 residues. The germline V and J ends were trimmed by 3 bases and 11 bases, with 17 bases remaining between them. Germline CDR1 and CDR2: SNHLY and FYNNEI. The CDR3 loop is CASSDRGLQETQHF. The CDR3 DNA is TGTGCCAGCAGTGACCGCGGGCTCCAAGAGACCCAGCATTTT.

To note about this clonotype: A much larger clone differs by one base, so this may be a read error. The CDR3 coding sequence is TGCAGTGCTAGATTGGGGGACTATGGCTACACCTTC. Translating gives CSARLGDYGYTF. This chain connects TRBV20-1 to TRBJ1-2; tentatively, D is TRBD1 (5 bases). Trimming removed 2 bases at V and 3 bases at J, with 7 bases between. The CDR3 is 12 amino acids. Germline V lookup: CDR1 DFQATT, CDR2 SNEGSKA (reference sequence).

This clonotype was seen repeatedly, ten times or more. This rearrangement joins TRBV29-1 to TRBJ2-7, with D perhaps matching TRBD1 (5 bases). The CDR3 length is 13 residues. Germline V gene lookup returns CDR1 SQVTM and CDR2 ANQGSEA. V dropped 3 bases and J dropped 3 bases, with 12 bases sitting between them. CDR3 sequence reads: CSVDDSTGYEQYF. The CDR3 DNA reads as TGCAGCGTTGATGACAGCACAGGCTACGAGCAGTACTTC.

A few counts support this clonotype. The chain is built from TRBV11-2 and TRBJ1-2; 10 nucleotides match TRBD1. Germline CDR1 reads SGHAT; CDR2 reads FQNNGV. V shed 1 base, J shed 3 bases, and the junction held 2 bases outside the gene matches. The CDR3 is 15 residues long. Here the CDR3 reads CASSLGDRGDYGYTF. CDR3 coding DNA: TGTGCCAGCAGCTTAGGGGACAGGGGTGACTATGGCTACACCTTC.

This clonotype was recorded once. Possible read error: a much larger clone is one base away. The rearrangement links TRBV10-3 to TRBJ1-5, with D perhaps matching TRBD1 (5 bases). From germline, CDR1 is ENHRY and CDR2 SYGVKD. CDR3 size: 14 residues. V gave up 6 bases and J gave up 5 bases, with 14 bases separating them. CDR3 amino acids: CAISSGPIDQPQHF. CDR3 nucleotide sequence: TGTGCCATCAGCTCAGGGCCTATCGATCAGCCCCAGCATTTT.

This clonotype has a count of ten or more. The chain links TRBV6-1 to TRBJ1-1; D possibly corresponds to TRBD1 (5 bases). V dropped 6 bases and J dropped 1 base, with 12 bases sitting between them. Germline CDR1 is MNHNS and CDR2 is SASEGT. CDR3 length: 14 amino acids. DNA for the CDR3: TGTGCCAGCAGAGGGACTTTCCGGAACACTGAAGCTTTCTTT. This translates into CASRGTFRNTEAFF.

This clonotype was seen a few times. The rearrangement links TRBV29-1 to TRBJ2-7; a weak D match, TRBD1 (5 bases). Germline V gives CDR1 SQVTM, CDR2 ANQGSEA. The germline V and J ends were trimmed by 1 base and 0 bases, with 10 bases remaining between them. The CDR3 is 14 residues long. The CDR3, as DNA: TGCAGCGTTGAAGCTATGGACAACTCCTACGAGCAGTACTTC. This codes for CSVEAMDNSYEQYF.

The chain joins TRBV11-2 to TRBJ2-2; 7 nucleotides line up with TRBD1. The length of the CDR3 is 13 residues. The germline V gene has CDR1 SGHAT and CDR2 FQNNGV. V dropped 1 base and J dropped 10; count of bases not matched to a gene: 3. The CDR3 DNA follows: TGTGCCAGCAGCTTAGTAGGACAGGCGGAGCTGTTTTTT. It is translated as CASSLVGQAELFF.

The V call is TRBV6-5, the J call TRBJ2-2, with no clear D. CDR3 length equals 16 residues. Trimming took 2 bases from V and 0 from J, leaving 10 bases between them. The germline gives CDR1 MNHEY, CDR2 SVGAGI. This chain's CDR3 is CASSYATRSNTGELFF. The CDR3 DNA follows: TGTGCCAGCAGTTACGCGACACGATCGAACACCGGGGAGCTGTTTTTT.

A few counts support this clonotype. The chain combines TRBV19 with TRBJ1-1; 9 nucleotides agree with TRBD1. V dropped 6 bases and J dropped 4; count of bases not matched to a gene: 6. This CDR3 has 14 amino acids. In germline, CDR1 is LNHDA, CDR2 SQIVND (reference sequence). The CDR3 here is CASRGTGSGTEAFF. The CDR3 coding sequence is TGTGCCAGTAGGGGGACAGGGTCAGGCACTGAAGCTTTCTTT.

In this sample, this clonotype turned up many times. This chain connects TRBV7-9 to TRBJ1-2; 7 bases align to TRBD1. CDR1 SEHNR and CDR2 FQNEAQ come from the germline V gene (reference sequence). The trim removed 5 bases at V and 2 bases at J, leaving 2 bases unmatched. The CDR3 spans 13 residues. In nucleotides, the CDR3 is TGTGCCAGCAGCCTCAGGGGGAACTATGGCTACACCTTC. Translated: CASSLRGNYGYTF.